A single sample is the source of the 29 T cell receptor beta chains below, sequenced in a study of PD-1 blockade in classical Hodgkin lymphoma. The repertoire was sequenced with immunoSEQ multiplex PCR; TCRdb's copy has only in-frame clones and lacks some. The data contain about 25,000 clones, about 93% of them singletons. Time point denoted: newly diagnosed, previously untreated cHL patient sample. The specimen was peripheral blood mononuclear cells (PBMCs). These receptors all come from a human donor with classical Hodgkin lymphoma.

In DNA, the CDR3 is TGCGCCAGCAGCCGGGGGTTGGGAGACACTGAAGCTTTCTTT. This sequence encodes CASSRGLGDTEAFF. The genes are TRBV5-1 and TRBJ1-1; weak D call: TRBD1 (5 bases). Trimming shortened V by 4 bases and J by 3 bases, and 13 bases separated the two germline ends. Germline lookup yields CDR1 SGHRS and CDR2 YFSETQ. There are 14 residues in the CDR3.

The chain links TRBV7-9 to TRBJ2-2; D might be TRBD1 or TRBD2, each matching 5 bases. This CDR3 is built from 15 residues. Deletions cut 5 bases from V and 2 bases from J, with 12 bases between. Germline V CDR1 and CDR2: SEHNR, FQNEAQ (reference sequence). The CDR3 DNA reads TGTGCCAGCAGCGCCTTGGGACCCAACACCGGGGAGCTGTTTTTT. Translated, it gives CASSALGPNTGELFF. Full variable domain (rest looked up from reference TRBV7-9 and TRBJ2-2): DTGVSQNPRHKITKRGQNVTFRCDPISEHNRLYWYRQTLGQGPEFLTYFQNEAQLEKSRLLSDRFSAERPKGSFSTLEIQRTEQGDSAMYLCASSALGPNTGELFFGEGSRLTVL.

The chain joins TRBV19 to TRBJ2-1; 8 nucleotides align to TRBD1. The CDR3 loop spans 18 amino acids. Trimming took 0 bases from V and 6 from J; bases not matched to a gene: 13. From germline, CDR1 is LNHDA and CDR2 SQIVND (reference sequence). CDR3 nucleotide sequence: TGTGCCAGTAGTATAGATCATCCTAGCCAGGGGGCCTTCAATGAGCAGTTCTTC. Its protein product is CASSIDHPSQGAFNEQFF.

This chain joins TRBV27 and TRBJ2-7; 12 positions match TRBD2. Germline CDR1 reads MNHEY; CDR2 reads SMNVEV (reference sequence). The CDR3 covers 17 residues. J was trimmed by 1 base and V by 7 bases; bases with no gene match: 11. Written as DNA, the CDR3 is TGTGCCAGCATGGGGTTTTCACTAGCGGGAGGATCCTACGAGCAGTACTTC. This gives the protein CASMGFSLAGGSYEQYF.

DNA for the CDR3: TGTGCCAGCATCCACTCCCCCCCGAGCGGCACAGATACGCAGTATTTT. Amino acids: CASIHSPPSGTDTQYF. The V call is TRBV11-3, the J call TRBJ2-3, with D unclear. V was trimmed by 7 bases and J by 1 base, leaving 18 bases between them. CDR3 length equals 16 residues. Germline V gene data show CDR1 as SGHNT and CDR2 as YENEEA.

The chain joins TRBV6-5 to TRBJ2-3; 11 positions agree with TRBD2. The CDR3 extends over 16 amino acids. The V gene's germline CDR1 is MNHEY and CDR2 SVGAGI. Trimming cost V 0 bases and J 4 bases; bases outside gene matches: 3. The CDR3 coding sequence is TGTGCCAGCAGTTACTCGGTAGCGGGGGGGGCAGATACGCAGTATTTT. Its protein product is CASSYSVAGGADTQYF.

The chain couples TRBV6-5 to TRBJ2-1; D ambiguous. CDR3 length equals 15 residues. V dropped 0 bases and J dropped 5 bases, with 11 bases sitting between them. Germline V gives CDR1 MNHEY, CDR2 SVGAGI. The CDR3 nucleotides are TGTGCCAGCAGTTACTCCCCAGGCTTCCACAATGAGCAGTTCTTC. It codes for CASSYSPGFHNEQFF.

Comment on this clone: Other DNA sequences in the same sample also yield this CDR3. This chain uses TRBV7-9 with TRBJ1-4, with TRBD1 as a possible D gene (5 bases). Looked up from germline, CDR1 is SEHNR and CDR2 is FQNEAQ (reference sequence). CDR3 length equals 15 residues. The germline V and J ends were trimmed by 5 bases and 5 bases, with 15 bases remaining between them. The CDR3 spells CASSTYGTVNEKLFF. CDR3 nucleotide sequence: TGTGCCAGCAGCACCTATGGGACGGTAAATGAAAAACTGTTTTTT.

V usage is TRBV5-8 and J usage is TRBJ1-2; D may be TRBD1 (5 bases). Trimming stripped 0 bases from V and 8 bases from J, with 11 bases between. The CDR3 spans 13 residues. Germline CDR1 is SGHTS and CDR2 is YDEGEE. The DNA for the CDR3 is TGTGCCAGCAGCTTGGTGGCCCCAGGGGGCTACACCTTC. Residues: CASSLVAPGGYTF.

CDR3 sequence (DNA): TGCGCCAGCAGCTTTCTAGTTGGGAATGAGCAGTTCTTC. Its translation: CASSFLVGNEQFF. This chain links TRBV5-1 with TRBJ2-1; no clear D. This CDR3 has 13 residues. V lost 2 bases, J lost 7 bases, and 10 bases lay in between. Germline V CDR1 and CDR2: SGHRS, YFSETQ.

This rearrangement joins TRBV28 to TRBJ2-1, with 8 bases aligning to TRBD1. The J segment lost 5 bases and the V segment lost 3 bases, leaving 15 bases of the junction unmatched. The CDR3 is 18 residues long. Germline V gene sequence: CDR1 MDHEN, CDR2 SYDVKM. The CDR3 region is CASSLPPTGARIDNEQFF. CDR3 nucleotide sequence: TGTGCCAGCAGTTTGCCTCCGACAGGGGCCAGAATCGACAATGAGCAGTTCTTC.

There are a few counts of this clone. The V and J genes are TRBV5-1 and TRBJ2-7, with TRBD1 matching 9 bases. V lost 0 bases and J lost 3; bases outside the gene matches: 4. Germline V gene sequence: CDR1 SGHRS, CDR2 YFSETQ. The CDR3 contains 15 residues. CDR3 DNA sequence: TGCGCCAGCAGCTTGGGAGGGACAGGGAGCTACGAGCAGTACTTC. Translating it yields CASSLGGTGSYEQYF.

This chain connects TRBV7-2 to TRBJ2-5, with D maybe TRBD1 (6 bases). CDR3 length: 14 amino acids. Trimming removed 3 bases at V and 5 bases at J, with 13 bases between. Germline V gives CDR1 SGHTA, CDR2 FQGNSA. The CDR3 reads CASSLNRVEETQYF. The CDR3 nucleotides read TGTGCCAGCAGCTTGAACAGGGTCGAGGAGACCCAGTACTTC.

The chain recombines TRBV2 with TRBJ1-1; D is perhaps TRBD1 (5 bases). In germline, CDR1 is SNHLY, CDR2 FYNNEI. The CDR3 is 12 residues long. Trimming pared 2 bases from V and 8 bases from J, leaving 9 bases between. The DNA for the CDR3 is TGTGCCAGCAGTGAAAGGGGTCTCGAAGCTTTCTTT. It specifies CASSERGLEAFF.

The chain employs TRBV13 and TRBJ1-1; 8 bases agree with TRBD1. In germline, CDR1 is PRHDT, CDR2 FYEKMQ (reference sequence). J was trimmed by 3 bases and V by 5 bases; bases with no gene match: 2. This CDR3 comprises 13 residues. CDR3 nucleotides: TGTGCCAGCAGCCCACAGGGGGACACTGAAGCTTTCTTT. Translating gives CASSPQGDTEAFF.

This clone showed up just once. V usage is TRBV2 and J usage is TRBJ1-1; a possible D gene is TRBD1 (5 bases). V was cut by 7 bases and J by 5 bases, with 20 bases left in between. The CDR3 sequence is 15 residues long. Germline CDR1 reads SNHLY; CDR2 reads FYNNEI. The CDR3 loop reads CASTPSRPGGTEAFF. The CDR3 nucleotides are TGTGCCAGCACCCCCTCTAGACCCGGGGGGACTGAAGCTTTCTTT.

The V gene is TRBV27, the J gene TRBJ2-2, with TRBD2 matching 13 bases. Trimming at V came to 3 bases and at J to 8 bases, leaving 9 bases not matched to a gene. The germline CDR1 and CDR2 sequences are MNHEY and SMNVEV (reference sequence). This CDR3 has 17 amino acids. CDR3 in DNA: TGTGCCAGCAGTTTCGAGGGACTAGCGGGAAGGTCAGGGGAGCTGTTTTTT. It codes for CASSFEGLAGRSGELFF.

DNA for the CDR3: TGCGCCAGCAGCTCACAGGGGGACTCGACTCCGTATTCACCCCTCCACTTT. Translated: CASSSQGDSTPYSPLHF. The chain has TRBV5-1 and TRBJ1-6, with 8 bases that match TRBD1. The germline gives CDR1 SGHRS, CDR2 YFSETQ. J was trimmed by 8 bases and V by 3 bases; bases with no gene match: 13. The CDR3 is 17 amino acids. The full variable domain, its missing parts supplied by reference TRBV5-1 and TRBJ1-6, is KAGVTQTPRYLIKTRGQQVTLSCSPISGHRSVSWYQQTPGQGLQFLFEYFSETQRNKGNFPGRFSGRQFSNSRSEMNVSTLELGDSALYLCASSSQGDSTPYSPLHFGNGTRLTVT.

The rearrangement joins TRBV27 to TRBJ2-7; D is undetermined. The CDR3 length is 12 residues. V lost 6 bases and J lost 4, with 10 bases in between. Germline loops: CDR1 MNHEY, CDR2 SMNVEV (reference sequence). CDR3 protein: CASRPSVYEQYF. The CDR3, as DNA: TGTGCCAGCAGGCCTTCCGTGTACGAGCAGTACTTC.

CDR3 residues: CASSYKGVADTQYF. CDR3 bases: TGTGCCAGCAGTTATAAGGGAGTTGCAGATACGCAGTATTTT. The chain combines TRBV6-6 with TRBJ2-3; D might be TRBD2 (5 bases). The CDR3 is 14 residues long. Germline assignment: CDR1 MNHNY and CDR2 SVGAGI (reference sequence). Trimming took 3 bases from V and 4 from J, leaving 11 bases between them.

The rearrangement uses TRBV25-1 and TRBJ2-5; 8 positions match TRBD1. The CDR3 is 15 residues long. The germline CDR1 and CDR2 sequences are MGHDK and SYGVNS. V shed 2 bases, J shed 1 base, and the junction held 3 bases outside the gene matches. Here the CDR3 reads CASSEMQGAQETQYF. As DNA, the CDR3 is TGTGCCAGCAGTGAAATGCAGGGGGCCCAAGAGACCCAGTACTTC.

A note on this clone: At one boundary the junction diverges from the germline segment, which might be a read error. The CDR3 loop reads CASSLWFTSHMHF. CDR3 coding DNA: TGTGCCAGCAGCTTATGGTTTACTAGCCATATGCACTTC. The V call is TRBV7-2, the J call TRBJ2-7; tentatively, D is TRBD2 (6 bases). The CDR3 has 13 amino acids. The V gene's germline CDR1 is SGHTA and CDR2 FQGNSA.

The chain employs TRBV5-6 and TRBJ1-3; maybe TRBD1 (6 bases). Per the germline V gene, CDR1 is SGHDT and CDR2 is YYEEEE. V was pared by 4 bases and J by 1 base, with 15 bases between. The CDR3 spans 16 residues. CDR3 sequence (DNA): TGTGCCAGCAGCCTCCCGGGACAATCGTCTGGAAACACCATATATTTT. It is translated as CASSLPGQSSGNTIYF. The full variable domain, with the rest looked up from reference TRBV5-6 and TRBJ1-3, is DAGVTQSPTHLIKTRGQQVTLRCSPKSGHDTVSWYQQALGQGPQFIFQYYEEEERQRGNFPDRFSGHQFPNYSSELNVNALLLGDSALYLCASSLPGQSSGNTIYFGEGSWLTVV.

The V gene is TRBV7-9, the J gene TRBJ2-6; D is unclear. This CDR3 is 17 amino acids long. Germline CDR1 SEHNR, CDR2 FQNEAQ (reference sequence). The germline V and J ends were trimmed by 2 bases and 1 base, with 12 bases remaining between them. CDR3 loop: CASSLWIGPSGANVLTF. The DNA of the CDR3 is TGTGCCAGCAGCTTATGGATCGGGCCATCTGGGGCCAACGTCCTGACTTTC. Complete variable domain (other parts from reference TRBV7-9 and TRBJ2-6): DTGVSQNPRHKITKRGQNVTFRCDPISEHNRLYWYRQTLGQGPEFLTYFQNEAQLEKSRLLSDRFSAERPKGSFSTLEIQRTEQGDSAMYLCASSLWIGPSGANVLTFGAGSRLTVL.

The chain joins TRBV7-8 to TRBJ1-6; D is undetermined. The CDR3 has 15 amino acids. Germline lookup yields CDR1 SGHVS and CDR2 FQNEAQ. V lost 7 bases to trimming and J lost 0 bases, with 10 bases between them. CDR3 sequence: CASTRSSSYNSPLHF. The CDR3 DNA reads as TGTGCCAGCACTCGCTCGAGCTCCTATAATTCACCCCTCCACTTT.

This clone occurred once. The chain is built from TRBV18 and TRBJ1-1; D not resolved. CDR1 is KGHSH, CDR2 LQKENI, per germline. The V and J ends lost 3 bases and 4 bases respectively, with 15 bases between them. The CDR3 is 15 amino acids. CDR3 residues: CASSPPDGRGTEAFF. The CDR3 DNA reads TGTGCCAGCTCACCCCCCGACGGCCGGGGCACTGAAGCTTTCTTT.

This chain's CDR3 is CASRDRTGLF. The CDR3 DNA follows: TGTGCAAGTCGGGATCGGACAGGCCTTTTC. The V gene is TRBV12-2, the J gene TRBJ1-2; the D call TRBD1 from the table was never checked on the DNA. TRBV12-2 constitutes a pseudogene. The CDR3 has 10 residues.

The V and J genes are TRBV16 and TRBJ2-3, with TRBD2 matching 7 bases. Germline V gene data show CDR1 as KGHSY and CDR2 as FQNENV. After removal of 6 bases from V and 0 bases from J, the junction contained 6 bases not matched to a gene. This CDR3 is 15 amino acids long. The CDR3 loop is CASRILAASTDTQYF. The DNA for the CDR3 is TGTGCCAGCAGAATCCTAGCGGCTAGCACAGATACGCAGTATTTT.

The chain employs TRBV6-4 and TRBJ1-1; D unclear. V lost 3 bases to trimming and J lost 5 bases, with 13 bases between them. The CDR3 extends over 14 amino acids. Germline V gene sequence: CDR1 MRHNA, CDR2 SNTAGT. CDR3 DNA sequence: TGTGCCAGCAGTGAGGGTAGGTTGGGAACTGAAGCTTTCTTT. Translating it yields CASSEGRLGTEAFF.